What follows describes a single T cell receptor (beta chain). The data stem from a study of blood T cell repertoires in COVID-19. This table comes from immunoSEQ multiplex PCR, and its TCRdb copy is limited to in-frame clones, with some not included. The repertoire has 250,000 to 300,000 clones, under 90% of them found once; the top ten carry about 1.7%. The TCR comes from a woman aged 40 to 55 who had recovered from COVID-19. Sequencing used PBMCs or T cells enriched from blood (not recorded which).

DNA of the CDR3: TGTGCCAGCAGCCAATGGGGTCCCGCCGGGACCTACGAGCAGTACTTC. Its translation is CASSQWGPAGTYEQYF. The chain employs TRBV16 and TRBJ2-7, with D possibly being TRBD2 (5 bases). The germline V and J ends were trimmed by 1 base and 2 bases, with 15 bases remaining between them. The CDR3 spans 16 residues. Germline values: CDR1 KGHSY, CDR2 FQNENV. The entire variable domain, with the rest obtained from reference TRBV16 and TRBJ2-7, is as follows: GEEVAQTPKHLVRGEGQKAKLYCAPIKGHSYVFWYQQVLKNEFKFLISFQNENVFDETGMPKERFSAKCLPNSPCSLEIQATKLEDSAVYFCASSQWGPAGTYEQYFGPGTRLTVT.